A selection of T cell receptor beta chains follows, all from one sample in a study of cytomegalovirus exposure and HLA in healthy donors. TCRdb's table, derived via immunoSEQ multiplex PCR, lists solely in-frame clones and lacks some. The sample holds some 200,000 clones, 60% to 80% seen once. Specimen: PBMCs. The source of these receptors is a man aged 18 to 30 in good health and CMV-seronegative. Both conserved end residues are part of each CDR3. D genes are given only for firm matches. Some rows mark clone size as missing; the rest say once, few, many or name a class of expanded clone.

cdr3_aa cdr3_nt v_call clone_size j_call d_call
CASSRGGSTDTQYF TGTGCCAGCAGCCGCGGCGGATCCACAGATACGCAGTATTTT TRBV5-4 - TRBJ2-3 -
CASSLEASGKYNEQFF TGCGCCAGCAGCTTGGAGGCTAGCGGGAAGTACAATGAGCAGTTCTTC TRBV5-1 - TRBJ2-1 TRBD2
CASSAEGLEKLFF TGTGCCAGCAGTGCGGAGGGGTTGGAAAAACTGTTTTTT TRBV6-5 - TRBJ1-4 -
CASKGGASYNEQFF TGTGCCAGCAAAGGGGGGGCTTCCTACAATGAGCAGTTCTTC TRBV7-6 few TRBJ2-1 -
CAWSPRTAGELFF TGTGCCTGGAGTCCCCGTACAGCCGGGGAGCTGTTTTTT TRBV30 - TRBJ2-2 -
CASSPGQGPPYEQYF TGTGCCAGCTCACCAGGGCAGGGTCCCCCCTACGAGCAGTACTTC TRBV18 - TRBJ2-7 -
CASSGGTSGNYNEQFF TGTGCTAGCAGCGGTGGGACTAGCGGGAATTACAATGAGCAGTTCTTC TRBV7-7 - TRBJ2-1 TRBD2
CASSIDSDGGYTF TGTGCCAGTAGTATAGACTCAGACGGGGGCTACACCTTC TRBV19 - TRBJ1-2 -
CASSPQPPGSNGYTF TGTGCCAGCAGTCCACAACCCCCTGGGAGCAATGGCTACACCTTC TRBV27 - TRBJ1-2 -
CASSHPRRGGSYNEQFF TGCGCCAGCAGCCATCCCCGACGGGGGGGGTCCTACAATGAGCAGTTCTTC TRBV4-3 - TRBJ2-1 TRBD2
CASSLWSGGASYNEQFF TGTGCCAGTAGCCTTTGGAGTGGGGGGGCCTCCTACAATGAGCAGTTCTTC TRBV19 - TRBJ2-1 -
CASSQDFRGVKNIQYF TGCGCCAGCAGCCAAGATTTCCGGGGGGTCAAAAACATTCAGTACTTC TRBV4-3 few TRBJ2-4 TRBD2
CASSLRLETETQYF TGTGCCAGCAGTTTAAGGCTAGAGACAGAGACCCAGTACTTC TRBV27 - TRBJ2-5 -
CASSRFTGGAIREQYF TGTGCCAGCAGTCGTTTTACGGGGGGTGCTATTCGCGAGCAGTACTTC TRBV27 few TRBJ2-7 TRBD2
CAISEGLDQPQHF TGTGCCATCAGTGAAGGACTTGATCAGCCCCAGCATTTT TRBV10-3 - TRBJ1-5 -
CASSSLGAGEQYF TGTGCCAGTAGTTCTTTGGGGGCCGGCGAGCAGTACTTC TRBV19 - TRBJ2-7 -
CASGRDRGEQPQHF TGTGCCAGCGGTAGGGACAGGGGAGAACAGCCCCAGCATTTT TRBV2 - TRBJ1-5 TRBD1
CASSLFPGTGDDGYTF TGTGCCAGCAGTTTATTCCCCGGGACAGGGGATGATGGCTACACCTTC TRBV28 - TRBJ1-2 TRBD1
CASSSLQETQYF TGTGCCAGCAGTTCCCTCCAAGAGACCCAGTACTTC TRBV27 - TRBJ2-5 -
CASSDLSGWAEAFF TGTGCCAGCAGCGACCTATCAGGGTGGGCTGAAGCTTTCTTT TRBV6-1 - TRBJ1-1 -
CASSSLVGTYNEQFF TGTGCCAGCAGTTCACTAGTAGGAACCTACAATGAGCAGTTCTTC TRBV6-5 - TRBJ2-1 -
CSSSLVEQLPGQGVPIYF TGTTCCAGCAGCTTAGTAGAGCAACTACCGGGACAGGGAGTTCCCATATATTTT TRBV7-9 - TRBJ1-3 TRBD1
CASSYSGGGAGNVLTF TGTGCCAGCAGTTACTCGGGAGGCGGGGCCGGCAACGTCCTGACTTTC TRBV6-6 - TRBJ2-6 -
CSATDRATDTQYF TGCAGCGCCACGGACAGGGCGACAGATACGCAGTATTTT TRBV29-1 few TRBJ2-3 TRBD1
CASSPAGKETQYF TGTGCCAGCTCACCAGCGGGAAAAGAGACCCAGTACTTC TRBV18 - TRBJ2-5 -
CASSGQDRSEQFF TGTGCCAGCAGCGGACAAGACAGGTCGGAGCAGTTCTTC TRBV5-6 few TRBJ2-1 -
CAWSATPGTPLYYGYTF TGTGCCTGGAGTGCGACCCCCGGGACACCCTTGTACTATGGCTACACCTTC TRBV30 - TRBJ1-2 -
CASSFVASGQETQYF TGTGCCAGCAGCTTTGTGGCGTCAGGACAAGAGACCCAGTACTTC TRBV5-6 - TRBJ2-5 -
CASRAGFSDTEAFF TGTGCCAGCAGGGCGGGGTTCTCCGACACTGAAGCTTTCTTT TRBV7-9 - TRBJ1-1 -
CASSPQGEQGGEQFF TGTGCCAGCAGCCCCCAAGGGGAGCAGGGAGGTGAGCAGTTCTTC TRBV9 once TRBJ2-1 -
CASSNYDRDRVGDTQYF TGCGCCAGCAGCAATTACGACCGGGACAGGGTAGGAGATACGCAGTATTTT TRBV5-1 - TRBJ2-3 TRBD1
CASSPGQGTETQYF TGTGCCAGCAGTCCCGGACAGGGGACTGAGACCCAGTACTTC TRBV28 - TRBJ2-5 TRBD1
CASSIDQGSGANVLTF TGTGCCAGTAGTATAGATCAGGGCTCTGGGGCCAACGTCCTGACTTTC TRBV19 - TRBJ2-6 -